One and the same sample provided the 29 T cell receptor beta chains below, sequenced in a study of molecular identifiers for immune sequencing clone quantification. Each CDR3 protein is one row after TCRdb ran MiXCR on the PCR reads. The sample yields around 100,000 distinct CDR3 sequences, less than 35% seen once. The sequencing sample was made of naive CD8+ T cells from blood, with Jurkat cell RNA spiked in. Subset here: FACS-sorted CD8+CD4-CCR7+CD45RA+ naive T cells. The receptors come from a human donor in good health. Some libraries in this study had Jurkat cell RNA spiked in.

The chain uses TRBV4-2 and TRBJ1-5, with D unclear. Germline CDR1 LGHNA, CDR2 YNFKEQ. The CDR3 length is 15 residues. V was shortened by 1 base and J by 0 bases, with 7 bases between the two germline ends. As DNA, the CDR3 is TGTGCCAGCAGCCAAGGCGCGGTTAGCAATCAGCCCCAGCATTTT. As protein: CASSQGAVSNQPQHF.

The sample holds many counts of this clonotype. The genes are TRBV15 and TRBJ1-6, with D unclear. The length of the CDR3 is 15 residues. Germline values: CDR1 LNHNV, CDR2 YYDKDF (reference sequence). Trimming took 0 bases from V and 7 from J, leaving 10 bases between them. The CDR3 sequence is CATSREGGRNSPLHF. CDR3 in DNA: TGTGCCACCAGCAGAGAAGGTGGCAGGAATTCACCCCTCCACTTT.

There are a few counts of this clonotype. The gene calls are TRBV27 and TRBJ2-5; a weak D match, TRBD1 (5 bases). CDR1 and CDR2 (germline): MNHEY, SMNVEV (reference sequence). This CDR3 contains 15 residues. With 10 bases removed from V and 0 bases from J, the gap between germline ends came to 18 bases. CDR3 nucleotides: TGTGCCACCCGGAAGACAGTTGAGTACCAAGAGACCCAGTACTTC. Translating it yields CATRKTVEYQETQYF.

This clonotype was detected ten times or more. The gene calls are TRBV13 and TRBJ2-7, with TRBD2 matching over 7 bases. Germline V CDR1 and CDR2: PRHDT, FYEKMQ (reference sequence). V dropped 8 bases and J dropped 5; count of bases not matched to a gene: 6. CDR3 size: 12 residues. The CDR3 sequence is CASRAGVNEQYF. CDR3 nucleotide sequence: TGTGCCAGCCGCGCGGGGGTTAACGAGCAGTACTTC.

The CDR3 DNA reads as TGTGCCAGCAGCCCGTCCCCTGGGACTAGCGGGAAAGTAGATACGCAGTATTTT. Translated, it gives CASSPSPGTSGKVDTQYF. The chain is built from TRBV13 and TRBJ2-3; 13 nucleotides align to TRBD2. V lost 5 bases to trimming and J lost 5 bases; unmatched junction nucleotides: 13. Germline CDR1 and CDR2: PRHDT and FYEKMQ (reference sequence). This CDR3 is 18 amino acids long.

Many counts were recorded for this clonotype. This chain uses TRBV7-2 with TRBJ2-7, with D perhaps TRBD2 (5 bases). The CDR3 runs to 14 residues. V dropped 4 bases and J dropped 5 bases, with 15 bases sitting between them. The V gene's germline CDR1 is SGHTA and CDR2 FQGNSA. The CDR3 bases are TGTGCCAGCAGCTCTGACTATCCTATCCACGAGCAGTACTTC. It codes for CASSSDYPIHEQYF.

This chain connects TRBV27 to TRBJ2-2, with 7 bases aligning to TRBD2. J lost 6 bases, V lost 8 bases, and 9 bases had no gene match. The CDR3 is 14 residues long. CDR1 and CDR2 (germline): MNHEY, SMNVEV (reference sequence). CDR3 bases: TGTGCCAGCGGACATATGGCGGGAGCCGGGGAGCTGTTTTTT. Protein sequence: CASGHMAGAGELFF.

This clonotype appeared a single time. This chain joins TRBV3-1 and TRBJ1-5; TRBD1 might be the D (5 bases). Germline V CDR1 and CDR2: LGHDT, YNNKEL (reference sequence). V gave up 1 base and J gave up 4 bases, with 11 bases separating them. This CDR3 comprises 15 residues. The CDR3 DNA reads TGTGCCAGCAGCCAAGTTGGGGGGGAGAATCAGCCCCAGCATTTT. This encodes CASSQVGGENQPQHF.

This CDR3 is CASSSPRLRYEQYF. CDR3 coding DNA: TGTGCCAGCAGCTCGCCGCGGCTCCGCTACGAGCAGTACTTC. The chain couples TRBV7-8 to TRBJ2-7; no reliable D call. This CDR3 has 14 residues. Per germline, CDR1 SGHVS and CDR2 FQNEAQ. The ends were cut back, 4 bases at V and 3 bases at J, with 13 bases in the middle.

With respect to this clonotype: A single base separates this from a much larger clone, so it may be a read error. V is TRBV5-1 and J is TRBJ2-7; 7 nucleotides line up with TRBD1. The V segment lost 3 bases and the J segment 6 bases; nucleotides outside the gene matches: 3. The CDR3 spans 12 residues. In germline, CDR1 is SGHRS, CDR2 YFSETQ. The CDR3 loop reads CASSSAGGEQYF. CDR3 in DNA: TGCGCCAGCAGCTCCGCAGGGGGCGAGCAGTACTTC.

This clonotype was counted only a few times. The chain has TRBV3-1 and TRBJ2-7; the match to TRBD2 covers 7 bases. CDR3 length: 17 amino acids. Germline trimming cut 4 bases from V and 0 bases from J; bases unmatched to any gene: 12. Germline lookup yields CDR1 LGHDT and CDR2 YNNKEL (reference sequence). The CDR3 loop is CASSLHPASGNSYEQYF. DNA of the CDR3: TGTGCCAGCAGCCTACACCCGGCTAGCGGCAACTCCTACGAGCAGTACTTC.

The chain employs TRBV24-1 and TRBJ2-1; D might be TRBD2 (5 bases). CDR1 and CDR2 (germline): KGHDR, SFDVKD. Deletions cut 4 bases from V and 6 bases from J, with 9 bases between. The CDR3 has 13 residues. The CDR3 region has the DNA TGTGCCACCAGTGAGCAGCGGACCAATGAGCAGTTCTTC. Its translation: CATSEQRTNEQFF.

In this sample, this clonotype turned up many times. V usage is TRBV27 and J usage is TRBJ2-3; no firm D call. V lost 4 bases, J lost 0 bases, and 5 bases lay in between. Germline loops: CDR1 MNHEY, CDR2 SMNVEV (reference sequence). The CDR3 has 13 residues. Here the CDR3 reads CASSSTSTDTQYF. In DNA form, the CDR3 reads TGTGCCAGCAGTTCGACTAGCACAGATACGCAGTATTTT.

The sample holds one count of this clonotype. This chain connects TRBV4-3 to TRBJ2-7; D may be TRBD2 (6 bases). CDR1 and CDR2 from the germline V gene are LGHNA and YSLEER. The CDR3 spans 15 residues. V lost 0 bases and J lost 9, with 18 bases in between. The CDR3 region is CASSQDWASVNAQYF. The CDR3 DNA follows: TGCGCCAGCAGCCAAGATTGGGCTAGCGTCAACGCGCAGTACTTC.

The rearrangement links TRBV28 to TRBJ2-1; D is perhaps TRBD2 (6 bases). Germline V CDR1 and CDR2: MDHEN, SYDVKM. V was clipped by 4 bases and J by 9 bases, with 13 bases between them. The CDR3 runs to 13 residues. CDR3 sequence reads: CASSWDSEVEQFF. DNA for the CDR3: TGTGCCAGCAGTTGGGACTCGGAGGTTGAGCAGTTCTTC.

This clonotype was recorded a few times. V usage is TRBV29-1 and J usage is TRBJ1-2; D is unresolved. The length of the CDR3 is 12 residues. Trimming took off 7 bases at V and 1 base at J, with 10 bases between the two ends. The germline V gene has CDR1 SQVTM and CDR2 ANQGSEA. The CDR3 loop is CSAPAFNYGYTF. The CDR3 DNA sequence: TGCAGCGCCCCCGCCTTTAACTATGGCTACACCTTC.

The chain combines TRBV3-1 with TRBJ2-4; TRBD2 agrees at 7 bases. The junction had 7 bases not matched to a gene; V was cut back by 2 bases and J by 9 bases. The germline CDR1 and CDR2 sequences are LGHDT and YNNKEL (reference sequence). The CDR3 sequence is 14 residues long. DNA for the CDR3: TGTGCCAGCAGCCAACCGGCCGGCGGGGGCATTCAGTACTTC. It is translated as CASSQPAGGGIQYF.

The chain is built from TRBV11-2 and TRBJ2-3, with D hard to call. Germline V lookup: CDR1 SGHAT, CDR2 FQNNGV. Trimming cost V 3 bases and J 0 bases, with 4 bases left between them. This CDR3 comprises 13 residues. As DNA, the CDR3 is TGTGCCAGCAGCTTTGGGAGCACAGATACGCAGTATTTT. Protein sequence: CASSFGSTDTQYF.

This clonotype was recorded at least ten times. The chain employs TRBV7-2 and TRBJ1-5; perhaps TRBD1 as D (5 bases). The CDR3 loop spans 15 amino acids. The germline gives CDR1 SGHTA, CDR2 FQGNSA. Trimming took off 5 bases at V and 5 bases at J, with 16 bases between the two ends. CDR3 residues: CASSPPWGVDQPQHF. Written as DNA, the CDR3 is TGTGCCAGCAGCCCACCCTGGGGGGTGGATCAGCCCCAGCATTTT.

Concerning this clonotype: This may be a read error: a much more frequent sequence differs by one nucleotide. V usage is TRBV4-1 and J usage is TRBJ1-1; D gene unclear. The germline V gene encodes CDR1 MGHRA and CDR2 YSYEKL. The CDR3 sequence is 14 residues long. The V and J ends lost 4 bases and 6 bases respectively, with 15 bases between them. CDR3 nucleotide sequence: TGCGCCAGCAGCCGAGGTGGAGGAATCCCTGAAGCTTTCTTT. It is translated as CASSRGGGIPEAFF.

This clonotype was seen only a few times. The V call is TRBV2, the J call TRBJ2-5; 10 bases are a match to TRBD2. Germline V lookup: CDR1 SNHLY, CDR2 FYNNEI. V lost 10 bases, J lost 4 bases, and 6 bases stayed unmatched. The CDR3 has 13 residues. The CDR3 DNA is TGTGCCACCCTAGCGGGAGAGCTAGAGACCCAGTACTTC. Encoded protein: CATLAGELETQYF. Variable domain in full (rest from reference TRBV2 and TRBJ2-5): EPEVTQTPSHQVTQMGQEVILRCVPISNHLYFYWYRQILGQKVEFLVSFYNNEISEKSEIFDDQFSVERPDGSNFTLKIRSTKLEDSAMYFCATLAGELETQYFGPGTRLLVL.

This clonotype was recorded many times. This chain connects TRBV7-8 to TRBJ2-3; 7 nucleotides match TRBD2. Germline V gene data show CDR1 as SGHVS and CDR2 as FQNEAQ. Losses at the gene ends were 9 bases for V and 2 bases for J; bases not matched to a gene: 11. There are 15 residues in the CDR3. DNA of the CDR3: TGTGCCAGAGCGGAAAGCGGGAACTTCACAGATACGCAGTATTTT. The encoded protein is CARAESGNFTDTQYF.

The chain has TRBV11-2 and TRBJ1-1; TRBD1 matches 9 bases. Trimming cost V 6 bases and J 5 bases; bases outside gene matches: 16. There are 17 residues in the CDR3. Germline lookup yields CDR1 SGHAT and CDR2 FQNNGV. The CDR3 reads CASSKFPGQGANTEAFF. The CDR3 DNA sequence: TGTGCCAGCAGTAAATTTCCGGGACAGGGCGCGAATACTGAAGCTTTCTTT. The full variable domain, in which reference TRBV11-2 and TRBJ1-1 provide the parts outside the CDR3, is EAGVAQSPRYKIIEKRQSVAFWCNPISGHATLYWYQQILGQGPKLLIQFQNNGVVDDSQLPKDRFSAERLKGVDSTLKIQPAKLEDSAVYLCASSKFPGQGANTEAFFGQGTRLTVV.

The sample holds a few counts of this clonotype. This chain joins TRBV7-7 and TRBJ2-5; 11 positions agree with TRBD2. Losses at the gene ends were 4 bases for V and 4 bases for J; bases not matched to a gene: 5. Germline V gives CDR1 SSHAT, CDR2 FNYEAQ (reference sequence). The CDR3 covers 15 residues. The chain's CDR3 is CASSWGLADSETQYF. As DNA, the CDR3 is TGTGCCAGCAGCTGGGGACTAGCGGACTCAGAGACCCAGTACTTC.

This rearrangement joins TRBV12-3 or TRBV12-4 to TRBJ2-3; tentative D call: TRBD2 (5 bases). The CDR3 has 15 amino acids. The V end lost 4 bases, the J end lost 6 bases, and 17 bases lay between the germline ends. CDR3 residues: CASSWSGGPQDTQYF. DNA of the CDR3: TGTGCCAGCAGTTGGTCGGGCGGGCCCCAGGATACGCAGTATTTT.

This clonotype was counted between two and nine times. This chain connects TRBV28 to TRBJ2-7; 8 bases agree with TRBD2. Germline V gene data show CDR1 as MDHEN and CDR2 as SYDVKM. V was clipped by 7 bases and J by 0 bases; unmatched bases: 8. The CDR3 loop spans 15 amino acids. The CDR3 sequence is CASTHTSGISYEQYF. The CDR3 DNA follows: TGTGCCAGCACCCACACTAGCGGTATCTCCTACGAGCAGTACTTC.

This clonotype occurred a few times. The chain recombines TRBV13 with TRBJ2-3; tentative D call: TRBD2 (5 bases). Germline CDR1 reads PRHDT; CDR2 reads FYEKMQ (reference sequence). The CDR3 has 14 residues. The V gene lost 2 bases and the J gene lost 4 bases, with 10 bases spanning the gap. This chain's CDR3 is CASSLRGRADTQYF. Written as DNA, the CDR3 is TGTGCCAGCAGCTTACGGGGAAGGGCAGATACGCAGTATTTT.

Details on this clonotype: A read error may account for a junction end that differs from germline. The chain is built from TRBV2 and TRBJ2-6, with TRBD1 identical over 11 bases. The CDR3 totals 18 residues. Germline V gene sequence: CDR1 SNHLY, CDR2 FYNNEI. The chain's CDR3 is CASSAPAGQGDGANVPTF. Written as DNA, the CDR3 is TGTGCCAGCAGTGCCCCCGCGGGACAGGGGGATGGGGCCAACGTCCCGACTTTC.

The rearrangement joins TRBV27 to TRBJ2-3; a weak D match, TRBD2 (6 bases). Germline V gives CDR1 MNHEY, CDR2 SMNVEV (reference sequence). V was trimmed by 8 bases and J by 4 bases, leaving 13 bases between them. The CDR3 loop spans 13 amino acids. CDR3 sequence reads: CASSELAADTQYF. The CDR3 nucleotides are TGTGCCAGCTCGGAACTAGCAGCAGATACGCAGTATTTT.